This TCR beta chain was profiled in a study of CD8+CD57+ T cells in acquired aplastic anemia. Study at large: The average for DNA from sorted CD4+ and CD8+ cells was roughly 3 ug. Study conclusions and caveats: Both patients and controls carried the same twenty-nine CD8+ CDR3 sequences.

Patients chosen for sequencing had shown CD8+CD57+ cell expansion by flow cytometry. Each patient had severe acquired aplastic anemia. Comments on this clonotype: Its antigen is as yet unknown. The CDR3 carries no conserved terminal phenylalanine or tryptophan, so it likely arises from a read error. The limits of the CDR3 on the DNA are not certain, so only TCRdb's listed CDR3 is given.

Profiles of TCR beta VDJ and CDR3 were generated from a genomic DNA template. TCRdb ran MiXCR on the reads and lists one entry per CDR3 protein. The sample lists about 270,000 distinct CDR3 sequences, roughly 82% seen once, with less than 50% in the top ten. The CDR3 adds up to 13 amino acids, both ends counted. Germline CDR1 is SGDLS and CDR2 is YYNGEE. The specimen sequenced was sorted CD4+, CD8+, or CD8+CD57+ T cells (not recorded which) from PBMCs. The TCR comes from a human donor with aplastic anemia. The rearrangement links TRBV9 to TRBJ2-3; the table's D call, TRBD2, was not checked against the DNA. This CDR3 is CASGDRLGAAKEL.